Below, 22 T cell receptor beta chains from the same sample are listed, as sequenced in a study of blood T cell repertoires in COVID-19. Repertoires were generated with immunoSEQ multiplex PCR, while TCRdb's copy carries only in-frame clones and drops some. Of approximately 180,000 clones listed, about 85% were seen once; the top ten hold more than 8%. Specimen: peripheral blood. These receptors were taken from a woman older than 75 with acute or convalescent COVID-19.

The chain is built from TRBV4-3 and TRBJ1-4; TRBD1 agrees at 7 bases. V was clipped by 0 bases and J by 7 bases; unmatched bases: 8. The CDR3 loop spans 16 amino acids. Looked up from germline, CDR1 is LGHNA and CDR2 is YSLEER. For the CDR3, the DNA is TGCGCCAGCAGCCAAGATAGACGTTCAGGGGGTGAAAAACTGTTTTTT. This encodes CASSQDRRSGGEKLFF.

This rearrangement joins TRBV29-1 to TRBJ1-2, with 7 nucleotides matching TRBD1. CDR1 SQVTM and CDR2 ANQGSEA come from the germline V gene. The V segment lost 5 bases and the J segment 3 bases; nucleotides outside the gene matches: 6. The CDR3 has 13 amino acids. The CDR3 region has the DNA TGCAGCGTTCCCAGGGGGGATTACTATGGCTACACCTTC. Residues: CSVPRGDYYGYTF.

This chain uses TRBV6-1 with TRBJ1-1, with TRBD1 matching 9 bases. Germline trimming cut 3 bases from V and 4 bases from J; bases unmatched to any gene: 15. The V gene's germline CDR1 is MNHNS and CDR2 SASEGT. This CDR3 region has 18 residues. The CDR3 loop is CASSDPDRGVQFTTEAFF. The CDR3 bases are TGTGCCAGCAGTGATCCGGACAGGGGTGTCCAATTTACCACTGAAGCTTTCTTT.

The V gene is TRBV4-1, the J gene TRBJ2-5; 8 positions agree with TRBD1. Germline CDR1 is MGHRA and CDR2 is YSYEKL. The CDR3 consists of 15 residues. After removal of 0 bases from V and 5 bases from J, the junction contained 5 bases not matched to a gene. The CDR3 spells CASSQDQDRAETQYF. Here the CDR3 DNA reads TGCGCCAGCAGCCAAGACCAGGACAGGGCGGAGACCCAGTACTTC.

This sequence joins TRBV12-5 and TRBJ1-5; 10 bases are a match to TRBD1. CDR3 length equals 14 residues. The V segment lost 5 bases and the J segment 5 bases; nucleotides outside the gene matches: 3. Per germline, CDR1 LGHNT and CDR2 FRNRAP. The CDR3 here is CASGLGTGDQPQHF. CDR3 in DNA: TGTGCTAGTGGTCTCGGGACAGGGGATCAGCCCCAGCATTTT.

The gene calls are TRBV7-9 and TRBJ2-1; 8 bases agree with TRBD2. Losses at the gene ends were 11 bases for V and 2 bases for J; bases not matched to a gene: 8. The germline CDR1 and CDR2 sequences are SEHNR and FQNEAQ (reference sequence). This CDR3 has 14 amino acids. The CDR3 region is CAYTAGVTYNEQFF. For the CDR3, the DNA is TGTGCCTACACAGCGGGAGTTACCTACAATGAGCAGTTCTTC.

This chain joins TRBV19 and TRBJ2-3; 10 bases map to TRBD1. Trimming at V came to 5 bases and at J to 3 bases, leaving 8 bases not matched to a gene. Germline values: CDR1 LNHDA, CDR2 SQIVND (reference sequence). The CDR3 runs 16 residues. This CDR3 reads CASSGTRTGGTDTQYF. The CDR3 DNA sequence: TGTGCCAGTAGTGGGACTCGGACAGGGGGGACAGATACGCAGTATTTT.

This rearrangement joins TRBV5-1 to TRBJ2-1, with TRBD2 identical over 9 bases. The CDR3 is 18 amino acids. Germline CDR1 is SGHRS and CDR2 is YFSETQ. V lost 4 bases to trimming and J lost 6 bases; unmatched junction nucleotides: 17. In DNA, the CDR3 is TGCGCCAGCAGCCTATCTTGGAGTAGCGGGGGAAGAGGCAATGAGCAGTTCTTC. It translates to CASSLSWSSGGRGNEQFF.

The chain is built from TRBV5-1 and TRBJ2-7, with TRBD1 matching over 7 bases. CDR3 length: 15 residues. The trim removed 5 bases at V and 3 bases at J, leaving 11 bases unmatched. In germline, CDR1 is SGHRS, CDR2 YFSETQ. DNA for the CDR3: TGCGCCAGCAGGATGTGGACAGGATCCGGCTACGAGCAGTACTTC. Its translation is CASRMWTGSGYEQYF.

The chain is built from TRBV11-2 and TRBJ2-3; 7 bases map to TRBD1. Germline lookup yields CDR1 SGHAT and CDR2 FQNNGV. This CDR3 spans 15 amino acids. V dropped 5 bases and J dropped 1; count of bases not matched to a gene: 6. CDR3 sequence reads: CASSPQQGRTDTQYF. The CDR3 DNA follows: TGTGCCAGCAGCCCCCAACAGGGGCGCACAGATACGCAGTATTTT.

The J gene is TRBJ1-3, the V gene TRBV7-3; D gene ambiguous. V gave up 0 bases and J gave up 0 bases, with 9 bases separating them. CDR3 size: 16 residues. Germline CDR1 and CDR2: SGHTA and FQGTGA. The CDR3 is CASSLTPPGSGNTIYF. In DNA form, the CDR3 reads TGTGCCAGCAGCTTAACCCCCCCCGGCTCTGGAAACACCATATATTTT. The complete variable domain, with remaining parts taken from reference TRBV7-3 and TRBJ1-3, reads GAGVSQTPSNKVTEKGKYVELRCDPISGHTALYWYRQSLGQGPEFLIYFQGTGAADDSGLPNDRFFAVRPEGSVSTLKIQRTERGDSAVYLCASSLTPPGSGNTIYFGEGSWLTVV.

The chain has TRBV24-1 and TRBJ1-1; tentatively, D is TRBD1 (6 bases). The germline gives CDR1 KGHDR, CDR2 SFDVKD. V was trimmed by 5 bases and J by 6 bases, leaving 15 bases between them. The CDR3 consists of 14 residues. The CDR3 is CATSVLGGLPEAFF. As DNA, the CDR3 is TGTGCCACCAGTGTTCTGGGGGGGCTGCCTGAAGCTTTCTTT.

This chain uses TRBV18 with TRBJ2-3, with unresolved D. The CDR3 is 12 amino acids. V was shortened by 5 bases and J by 4 bases, with 7 bases between the two germline ends. Germline assignment: CDR1 KGHSH and CDR2 LQKENI. CDR3 loop: CASSAIADTQYF. For the CDR3, the DNA is TGTGCCAGCTCAGCAATAGCAGATACGCAGTATTTT.

Points on this clone: A read error is likely here: a far larger clone is one base away. The chain recombines TRBV5-6 with TRBJ2-5; 8 nucleotides align to TRBD1. The CDR3 is made up of 13 amino acids. The junction had 1 base not matched to a gene; V was cut back by 2 bases and J by 4 bases. Per germline, CDR1 SGHDT and CDR2 YYEEEE. The CDR3: CASSFTGGETQYF. In nucleotides, the CDR3 is TGTGCCAGCAGCTTTACAGGGGGAGAGACCCAGTACTTC. Filled out from reference TRBV5-6 and TRBJ2-5, the complete variable domain reads DAGVTQSPTHLIKTRGQQVTLRCSPKSGHDTVSWYQQALGQGPQFIFQYYEEEERQRGNFPDRFSGHQFPNYSSELNVNALLLGDSALYLCASSFTGGETQYFGPGTRLLVL.

The chain links TRBV13 to TRBJ2-3, with TRBD2 identical over 12 bases. The CDR3 totals 17 residues. Trimming cost V 2 bases and J 0 bases; bases outside gene matches: 3. Looked up from germline, CDR1 is PRHDT and CDR2 is FYEKMQ (reference sequence). As DNA, the CDR3 is TGTGCCAGCAGCTTAAGGACTAGCGGGGCTAGCACAGATACGCAGTATTTT. The encoded protein is CASSLRTSGASTDTQYF.

The gene calls are TRBV6-5 and TRBJ2-7; 8 bases match TRBD1. Looked up from germline, CDR1 is MNHEY and CDR2 is SVGAGI. The ends lost 6 bases at V and 5 bases at J; junction bases unmatched: 9. CDR3 length: 14 residues. CDR3 loop: CASRAGTGGDEQYF. The CDR3 DNA reads as TGTGCCAGCAGGGCCGGGACAGGAGGGGACGAGCAGTACTTC.

The rearrangement uses TRBV19 and TRBJ1-5, with no clear D. The V gene lost 5 bases and the J gene lost 0 bases, with 8 bases spanning the gap. The CDR3 spans 14 residues. Germline V CDR1 and CDR2: LNHDA, SQIVND (reference sequence). The CDR3 bases are TGTGCCAGTAGTGGCAGTTCTAGCAATCAGCCCCAGCATTTT. Translation: CASSGSSSNQPQHF.

The CDR3 loop is CASSFGGRAGGELFF. CDR3 bases: TGCGCCAGCAGCTTTGGCGGGAGGGCCGGCGGGGAGCTGTTTTTT. The chain has TRBV5-1 and TRBJ2-2; 9 positions agree with TRBD2. Trimming removed 2 bases from V and 7 bases from J; junction bases left unmatched: 6. This CDR3 has 15 amino acids. Germline CDR1 and CDR2: SGHRS and YFSETQ.

J is TRBJ1-1 and V is TRBV5-1; TRBD1 might be the D (5 bases). CDR1 is SGHRS and CDR2 is YFSETQ in the germline V gene. The V gene lost 4 bases and the J gene lost 2 bases, with 15 bases spanning the gap. The CDR3 extends over 15 amino acids. The chain's CDR3 is CASSRGEGVNTEAFF. The CDR3 DNA reads TGCGCCAGCAGCCGGGGGGAGGGAGTTAACACTGAAGCTTTCTTT. The full variable domain, completed using reference TRBV5-1 and TRBJ1-1, is KAGVTQTPRYLIKTRGQQVTLSCSPISGHRSVSWYQQTPGQGLQFLFEYFSETQRNKGNFPGRFSGRQFSNSRSEMNVSTLELGDSALYLCASSRGEGVNTEAFFGQGTRLTVV.

The rearrangement joins TRBV19 to TRBJ2-7, with 10 bases that match TRBD1. Germline V CDR1 and CDR2: LNHDA, SQIVND (reference sequence). The V and J ends lost 7 bases and 3 bases, in that order; junction bases with no gene match: 9. The CDR3 sequence is 15 residues long. The CDR3 loop reads CASKQRQGANYEQYF. The DNA for the CDR3 is TGTGCCAGTAAGCAAAGACAGGGGGCAAACTACGAGCAGTACTTC. The variable domain in full, completed from reference TRBV19 and TRBJ2-7, reads DGGITQSPKYLFRKEGQNVTLSCEQNLNHDAMYWYRQDPGQGLRLIYYSQIVNDFQKGDIAEGYSVSREKKESFPLTVTSAQKNPTAFYLCASKQRQGANYEQYFGPGTRLTVT.

This clone appeared once. V gene TRBV5-1 combines with J gene TRBJ2-3; the match to TRBD2 covers 9 bases. Looked up from germline, CDR1 is SGHRS and CDR2 is YFSETQ. V lost 5 bases and J lost 3; bases outside the gene matches: 7. The CDR3 spans 15 residues. The CDR3 protein is CASRFEREVTDTQYF. CDR3 in DNA: TGCGCCAGCAGATTCGAGCGGGAGGTAACAGATACGCAGTATTTT.

This sequence joins TRBV12-3 or TRBV12-4 and TRBJ1-2, with D perhaps matching TRBD1 (5 bases). CDR3 size: 12 residues. Trimming removed 6 bases from V and 7 bases from J, with 12 bases in between. In DNA, the CDR3 is TGTGCCAGCAGGGGCGCGGGACCTGGCTACACCTTC. Protein product: CASRGAGPGYTF.